A selection of T cell receptor beta chains follows, all from one sample in a study of OX40 agonist ivuxolimab in advanced cancers. Generated by immunoSEQ multiplex PCR, the TCRdb table keeps only in-frame clones and is missing some. This table has some 130,000 clones, 90% appearing once. Specimen: CD4+ or CD8+ T cells sorted from blood, collected in a trial of the OX40 agonist ivuxolimab. All receptors derive from an adult with an advanced solid tumor such as melanoma, head and neck, liver or kidney cancer. The CDR3 runs from the conserved cysteine through the conserved F or W. Each record gives: J gene, V gene, clone size, CDR3 protein. Where a row states a size, it is once, few, many or the class of an expanded clone; other rows omit it.

j_gene: TRBJ1-5
v_gene: TRBV7-9
abundance: once
CDR3aa: CASSFQGGNQPQHF

j_gene: TRBJ2-7
v_gene: TRBV29-1
abundance: -
CDR3aa: CSVASQIPYEQYF

j_gene: TRBJ2-3
v_gene: TRBV2
abundance: -
CDR3aa: CASSVSPTFADTQYF

j_gene: TRBJ1-1
v_gene: TRBV2
abundance: -
CDR3aa: CASSVAGWTEAFF

j_gene: TRBJ1-1
v_gene: TRBV11-1
abundance: -
CDR3aa: CASSLAGGKAEAFF

j_gene: TRBJ2-3
v_gene: TRBV27
abundance: -
CDR3aa: CASSLYTTDTQYF

j_gene: TRBJ1-2
v_gene: TRBV5-1
abundance: -
CDR3aa: CASSSPEQGAHGYTF

j_gene: TRBJ1-2
v_gene: TRBV5-1
abundance: -
CDR3aa: CASSPLHRGGDGYTF

j_gene: TRBJ1-2
v_gene: TRBV12-5
abundance: -
CDR3aa: CASGLRDRVASYGYTF

j_gene: TRBJ1-1
v_gene: TRBV29-1
abundance: -
CDR3aa: CSVKGPTTMNTEAFF

j_gene: TRBJ2-3
v_gene: TRBV5-4
abundance: -
CDR3aa: CASSRSTDTQYF

j_gene: TRBJ1-2
v_gene: TRBV7-9
abundance: -
CDR3aa: CASSLELAGYTF

j_gene: TRBJ2-3
v_gene: TRBV9
abundance: once
CDR3aa: CASSGGSGTGGDTQYF

j_gene: TRBJ2-1
v_gene: TRBV27
abundance: -
CDR3aa: CASSSLAGVGNEQFF

j_gene: TRBJ1-1
v_gene: TRBV28
abundance: -
CDR3aa: CASRPLRDKSEAFF

j_gene: TRBJ1-1
v_gene: TRBV28
abundance: -
CDR3aa: CASSFRTTGTEAFF

j_gene: TRBJ1-5
v_gene: TRBV27
abundance: -
CDR3aa: CASSLAGGDQPQHF

j_gene: TRBJ1-5
v_gene: TRBV5-8
abundance: -
CDR3aa: CASSIGQGNQPQHF

j_gene: TRBJ2-1
v_gene: TRBV4-1
abundance: -
CDR3aa: CASSQEGHFKSSYNEQFF

j_gene: TRBJ2-1
v_gene: TRBV2
abundance: -
CDR3aa: CASLGLAGVGEQFF

j_gene: TRBJ1-5
v_gene: TRBV28
abundance: -
CDR3aa: CASSSGQGNQPQHF

j_gene: TRBJ1-5
v_gene: TRBV19
abundance: -
CDR3aa: CASIEGARNQPQHF

j_gene: TRBJ1-3
v_gene: TRBV27
abundance: -
CDR3aa: CASSLVGGNTIYF

j_gene: TRBJ2-1
v_gene: TRBV7-6
abundance: -
CDR3aa: CASSPQDGSYNEQFF

j_gene: TRBJ1-2
v_gene: TRBV28
abundance: -
CDR3aa: CASSFEQEHYGYTF

j_gene: TRBJ1-2
v_gene: TRBV6-4
abundance: -
CDR3aa: CASSEAPGKGYGYTF

j_gene: TRBJ1-3
v_gene: TRBV7-2
abundance: -
CDR3aa: CASSLVSSGNTIYF

j_gene: TRBJ1-4
v_gene: TRBV5-1
abundance: -
CDR3aa: CASSRQIGQGTGEKLFF

j_gene: TRBJ2-1
v_gene: TRBV6-1
abundance: -
CDR3aa: CASIGGSYNEQFF

j_gene: TRBJ2-7
v_gene: TRBV2
abundance: -
CDR3aa: CASSVNLLGEQYF

j_gene: TRBJ1-5
v_gene: TRBV28
abundance: -
CDR3aa: CASSFYNQPQHF

j_gene: TRBJ2-2
v_gene: TRBV28
abundance: -
CDR3aa: CASSFDPRNTGELFF

j_gene: TRBJ2-7
v_gene: TRBV18
abundance: -
CDR3aa: CASSSLPGLETNEQYF

j_gene: TRBJ2-4
v_gene: TRBV7-2
abundance: -
CDR3aa: CASSQVATLAKNIQYF

j_gene: TRBJ1-2
v_gene: TRBV5-8
abundance: -
CDR3aa: CASSLEGGTYGYTF

j_gene: TRBJ1-3
v_gene: TRBV11-2
abundance: -
CDR3aa: CASSFSDSGNTIYF

j_gene: TRBJ1-5
v_gene: TRBV6-1
abundance: many
CDR3aa: CASSEWTGNQPQHF

j_gene: TRBJ2-7
v_gene: TRBV6-5
abundance: -
CDR3aa: CASSYRDRDEQYF

j_gene: TRBJ1-2
v_gene: TRBV28
abundance: -
CDR3aa: CASSAQGYGYTF

j_gene: TRBJ2-1
v_gene: TRBV5-1
abundance: -
CDR3aa: CASSLLQNNEQFF

j_gene: TRBJ2-4
v_gene: TRBV7-2
abundance: -
CDR3aa: CASSHGSLVAIQYF

j_gene: TRBJ2-7
v_gene: TRBV2
abundance: -
CDR3aa: CASSGEPYEQYF

j_gene: TRBJ2-7
v_gene: TRBV9
abundance: -
CDR3aa: CASSVGGTQGHEQYF

j_gene: TRBJ2-1
v_gene: TRBV7-3
abundance: -
CDR3aa: CASSLGRTRDNEQFF

j_gene: TRBJ1-2
v_gene: TRBV18
abundance: -
CDR3aa: CASSPGQGSFRDYGYTF

j_gene: TRBJ2-2
v_gene: TRBV5-1
abundance: -
CDR3aa: CATHLGLAASRLTGELFF

j_gene: TRBJ2-2
v_gene: TRBV7-9
abundance: -
CDR3aa: CASSFLTGSGELFF

j_gene: TRBJ1-5
v_gene: TRBV19
abundance: -
CDR3aa: CASTHRRDTLPGQPQHF

j_gene: TRBJ1-6
v_gene: TRBV19
abundance: -
CDR3aa: CASRAQGGNNSPLHF

j_gene: TRBJ1-1
v_gene: TRBV28
abundance: -
CDR3aa: CASSLYGGTEAFF

j_gene: TRBJ1-1
v_gene: TRBV30
abundance: -
CDR3aa: CAWSLQGGLEAFF

j_gene: TRBJ2-1
v_gene: TRBV28
abundance: -
CDR3aa: CASSAQGGSGPYNEQFF